The rows below give T cell receptor beta chains drawn from one sample of a study of shared clonotypes between healthy human individuals. Produced via immunoSEQ multiplex PCR; TCRdb's table is partial and in-frame only. The sample has millions of clones, 85% to 95% seen once. Sequencing was performed on naive CD4+ T cells sorted from blood. These receptors were taken from a man aged 18 to 29 in good health. The CDR3 runs from the conserved cysteine through the conserved F or W. The order of the fields is D gene, V gene, J gene, clone size, CDR3 DNA, CDR3 protein. D genes are given only for firm matches. Rows may omit the clone size; those that give it use once, few, many or a size class.

TRBD2,TRBV2,TRBJ2-7,.,TGTGCCAGCCGGGGGGACCTAGCGGGCCACGAGCAGTACTTC,CASRGDLAGHEQYF
.,TRBV5-1,TRBJ2-5,.,TGCGCCAGCAGCGCTACCAAAGAGACCCAGTACTTC,CASSATKETQYF
TRBD1,TRBV6-1,TRBJ2-5,.,TGTGCCAGCGGCACCAGCGGGACAGGGTTTGAGACCCAGTACTTC,CASGTSGTGFETQYF
.,TRBV9,TRBJ1-1,.,TGTGCCAGCAGCGAACGGACGGCAAACACTGAAGCTTTCTTT,CASSERTANTEAFF
.,TRBV6-5,TRBJ1-6,.,TGTGCCAGCAGTTACTCCGGACCGTATAATTCACCCCTCCACTTT,CASSYSGPYNSPLHF
.,TRBV7-9,TRBJ1-2,once,TGTGCCAGCAGCACGATGGGTGGCTACACCTTC,CASSTMGGYTF
.,TRBV6-1,TRBJ2-7,.,TGTGCCAGCAGTGATAGGCAGGGGTGGTCCGAGCAGTACTTC,CASSDRQGWSEQYF
.,TRBV29-1,TRBJ1-1,.,TGCAGCGTTGTTTGGGGTGGGGGGACTGAAGCTTTCTTT,CSVVWGGGTEAFF
.,TRBV7-2,TRBJ2-1,once,TGTGCCAGCAGCAAAGAGCGGAGCCTCTACAATGAGCAGTTCTTC,CASSKERSLYNEQFF
.,TRBV11-2,TRBJ1-2,.,TGTGCCAGCAGCTTAGGCCCTCAGGGCTATGGCTACACCTTC,CASSLGPQGYGYTF
.,TRBV29-1,TRBJ1-1,few,TGCAGCGTTGGGCCCCTTAACAGGTTACAGGAAGCTTTCTTT,CSVGPLNRLQEAFF
.,TRBV5-5,TRBJ1-1,.,TGTGCCAGCAGCATTAGGACGGGGAACACTGAAGCTTTCTTT,CASSIRTGNTEAFF
.,TRBV5-4,TRBJ2-3,.,TGTGCCAGCAGCTTTGGCACAGATACGCAGTATTTT,CASSFGTDTQYF
.,TRBV18,TRBJ2-1,.,TGTGCCAGCTCAAACAGGGCGGACAATGAGCAGTTCTTC,CASSNRADNEQFF
.,TRBV30,TRBJ2-5,few,TGTGCCTGGAGGGACCAAGAGACCCAGTACTTC,CAWRDQETQYF
TRBD1,TRBV4-3,TRBJ1-1,.,TGCGCCAGCGGGGACAGGGGGCAGAGAGCTTTCTTT,CASGDRGQRAFF
.,TRBV6-5,TRBJ2-3,.,TGTGCCAGCAGTACCACAGGGTCGACAGATACGCAGTATTTT,CASSTTGSTDTQYF
TRBD2,TRBV9,TRBJ2-1,.,TGTGCCAGCAGCGCCTGGACTAGCGGGAGCTCGGGAATCCCTGAGCAGTTCTTC,CASSAWTSGSSGIPEQFF
.,TRBV11-2,TRBJ1-2,.,TGTGCCAGCAGCTTAGATACCAGGGTTAGCTACACCTTC,CASSLDTRVSYTF
.,TRBV6-5,TRBJ1-4,.,TGTGCCAGCAGTTACTCGGCAGGGACAACTAATGAAAAACTGTTTTTT,CASSYSAGTTNEKLFF
TRBD2,TRBV18,TRBJ2-7,.,TGTGCCAGCTCACCTTCGACTAGCGGCTCCTACGAGCAGTACTTC,CASSPSTSGSYEQYF
TRBD1,TRBV7-9,TRBJ1-2,.,TGTGCCAGCAGCCCTAACAGGGGAATGAACTATGGCTACACCTTC,CASSPNRGMNYGYTF
TRBD2,TRBV9,TRBJ2-7,.,TGTGCCAGCAGCGTGGCGGGACTAGCACACGAGCAGTACTTC,CASSVAGLAHEQYF
.,TRBV15,TRBJ1-3,once,TGTGCCACCAGCAGAGATCCGACGGTCTCTGGAAACACCATATATTTT,CATSRDPTVSGNTIYF
TRBD1,TRBV10-3,TRBJ2-2,.,TGTGCCATCAGTGAGTCGCGGACAGGGAGTACCGGGGAGCTGTTTTTT,CAISESRTGSTGELFF
.,TRBV2,TRBJ1-3,once,TGTGCCAGCATGTGGGGATCCCCTAGCTCTGGAAACACCATATATTTT,CASMWGSPSSGNTIYF
.,TRBV2,TRBJ1-5,.,TGTGCCAGCAGCGGGGCCGTATCAGGGCCCCAGCATTTT,CASSGAVSGPQHF
TRBD2,TRBV2,TRBJ2-3,.,TGTGCCAGCAGTGGATTAACGGTGGGACTAGCGGGAGGAGATACGCAGTATTTT,CASSGLTVGLAGGDTQYF
.,TRBV10-3,TRBJ2-3,.,TGTGCTGTAAGCAGGGAGATTGCGGATACGCAGTATTTT,CAVSREIADTQYF
TRBD1,TRBV5-1,TRBJ2-7,.,TGCGCCAGCAGCCCCCCGGGACAGACCTACGAGCAGTACTTC,CASSPPGQTYEQYF
TRBD2,TRBV10-2,TRBJ2-1,.,TGCGCCAGCAGTCTAGCGGGAGCCGGCAATGAGCAGTTCTTC,CASSLAGAGNEQFF
.,TRBV6-5,TRBJ2-5,.,TGTGCCAGCAGTTTGGACCCGACCCGCCAAGAGACCCAGTACTTC,CASSLDPTRQETQYF
TRBD2,TRBV10-3,TRBJ2-2,.,TGTGCCACCAGGAACGTGGGGGGGTTGGCCGGGGAGCTGTTTTTT,CATRNVGGLAGELFF
.,TRBV25-1,TRBJ2-5,.,TGTGCCAGCACCACAGTGGGGGAGACCCAGTACTTC,CASTTVGETQYF
.,TRBV7-2,TRBJ1-1,.,TGTGCCAGCAGCTTAGCGACGGTAACAGAAGCTTTCTTT,CASSLATVTEAFF
.,TRBV7-9,TRBJ1-3,.,TGTGCCAGCAGCCTGTTGCATGGTAACACCATATATTTT,CASSLLHGNTIYF
.,TRBV7-2,TRBJ1-1,.,TGTGCCAGCAGCTTCTCCCTGACAGCGAACACTGAAGCTTTCTTT,CASSFSLTANTEAFF
.,TRBV10-3,TRBJ1-1,.,TGTGCCATCAGTGAATCGGGTATCACTGAAGCTTTCTTT,CAISESGITEAFF
TRBD2,TRBV2,TRBJ2-5,.,TGTGCCAGCACCCAGACGGGACTACACCAAGAGACCCAGTACTTC,CASTQTGLHQETQYF
.,TRBV2,TRBJ1-2,.,TGTGCCAGCAGTGCGACAGCCACTAACTATGGCTACACCTTC,CASSATATNYGYTF
.,TRBV1,TRBJ2-5,once,TGCACCAGCAGCCAAGAGGGGGGAACAGGGAGGGGAGAGACCCAGTACTTC,CTSSQEGGTGRGETQYF
TRBD2,TRBV6-5,TRBJ2-1,.,TGTGCCAGCAGTTACATGGGACTAGCGGGAGACAATGAGCAGTTCTTC,CASSYMGLAGDNEQFF
.,TRBV10-3,TRBJ1-1,.,TGTGCCATCAGTGAGGATCCTGACACTGAAGCTTTCTTT,CAISEDPDTEAFF